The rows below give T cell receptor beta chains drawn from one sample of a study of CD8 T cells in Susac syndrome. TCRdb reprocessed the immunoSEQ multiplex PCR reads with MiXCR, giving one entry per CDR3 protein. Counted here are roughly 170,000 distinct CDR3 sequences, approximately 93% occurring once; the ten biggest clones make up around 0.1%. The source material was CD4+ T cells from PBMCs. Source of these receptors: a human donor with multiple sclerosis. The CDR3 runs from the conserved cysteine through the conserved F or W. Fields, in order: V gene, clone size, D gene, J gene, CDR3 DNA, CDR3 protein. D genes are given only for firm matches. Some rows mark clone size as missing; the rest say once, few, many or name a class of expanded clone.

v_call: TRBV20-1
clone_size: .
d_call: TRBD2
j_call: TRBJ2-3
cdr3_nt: TGCAGTGCCCGACTAGCGGGAATCACAGATACGCAGTATTTT
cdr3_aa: CSARLAGITDTQYF

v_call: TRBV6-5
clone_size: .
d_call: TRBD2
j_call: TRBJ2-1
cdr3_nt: TGTGCCAGCAGTACCCGACTAGCTTACAATGAGCAGTTCTTC
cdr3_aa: CASSTRLAYNEQFF

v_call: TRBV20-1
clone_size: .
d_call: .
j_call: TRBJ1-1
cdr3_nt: TGCAGTGCTGAAGAGGTTGGGAACACTGAAGCTTTCTTT
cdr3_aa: CSAEEVGNTEAFF

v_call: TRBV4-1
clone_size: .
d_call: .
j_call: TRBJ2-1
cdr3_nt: TGCGCCAGCAGCCAGTGGACTACCGCCGACAATGAGCAGTTCTTC
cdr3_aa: CASSQWTTADNEQFF

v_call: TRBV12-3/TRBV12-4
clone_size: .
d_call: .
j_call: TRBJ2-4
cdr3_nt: TGTGCCAGCAGTTTAGCAGGGCTAAACATTCAGTACTTC
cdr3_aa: CASSLAGLNIQYF

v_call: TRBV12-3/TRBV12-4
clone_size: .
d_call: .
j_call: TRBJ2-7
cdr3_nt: TGTGCCAGCAGTGAAACCTACGAGCAGTACTTC
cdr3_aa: CASSETYEQYF

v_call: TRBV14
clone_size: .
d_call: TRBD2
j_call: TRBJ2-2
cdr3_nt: TGTGCCAGCAGCCACACGACTAGCGGAGACACCGGGGAGCTGTTTTTT
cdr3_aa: CASSHTTSGDTGELFF

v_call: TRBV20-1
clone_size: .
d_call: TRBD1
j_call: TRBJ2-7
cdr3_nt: TGCAGTGCTCCTCAGGGGGCCCACTCCTACGAGCAGTACTTC
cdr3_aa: CSAPQGAHSYEQYF

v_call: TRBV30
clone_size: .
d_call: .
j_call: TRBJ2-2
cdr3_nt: TGTGCCTGGAGTAGGTCTGACACCGGGGAGCTGTTTTTT
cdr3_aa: CAWSRSDTGELFF

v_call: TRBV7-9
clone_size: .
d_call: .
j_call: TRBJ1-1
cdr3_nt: TGTGCCAGCAGCTTGAGGGTAGGGACTGAAGCTTTCTTT
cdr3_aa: CASSLRVGTEAFF

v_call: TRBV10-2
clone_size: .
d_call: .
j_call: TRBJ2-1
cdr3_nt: TGCGCCAGCAAGCGCGGACACCCGGACAATGAGCAGTTCTTC
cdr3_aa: CASKRGHPDNEQFF

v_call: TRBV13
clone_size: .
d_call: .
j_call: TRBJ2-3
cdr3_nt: TGTGCCAGCACCTCTCGGGGGCGGGAGACGCAGTATTTT
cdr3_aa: CASTSRGRETQYF

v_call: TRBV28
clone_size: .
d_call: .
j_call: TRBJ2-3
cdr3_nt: TGTGCCAGCAGTTCCTACCCCGATACGCAGTATTTT
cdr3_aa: CASSSYPDTQYF

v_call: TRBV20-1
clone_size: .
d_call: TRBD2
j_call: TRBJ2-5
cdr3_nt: TGCAGTGCTAGTAAGCGGGGGGGAGAGACTCAGTACTTC
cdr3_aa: CSASKRGGETQYF

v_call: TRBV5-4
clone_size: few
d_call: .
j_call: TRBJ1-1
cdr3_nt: TGTGCCAGCAGCTGGGGGGGAAGGACAGCAGCTTTCTTT
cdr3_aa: CASSWGGRTAAFF

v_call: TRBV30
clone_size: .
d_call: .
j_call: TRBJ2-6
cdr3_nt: TGTGCCTGGAGTCTCCACTCTGGGGCCAACGTCCTGACTTTC
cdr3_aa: CAWSLHSGANVLTF

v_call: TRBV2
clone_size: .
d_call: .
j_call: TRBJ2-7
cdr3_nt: TGTGCCAGCATGAGGAGGGGTAATTCCTACGAGCAGTACTTC
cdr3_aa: CASMRRGNSYEQYF

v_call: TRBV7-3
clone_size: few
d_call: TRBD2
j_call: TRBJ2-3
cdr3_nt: TGTGCCAGCAGCGCTAGCGGGGGCCGCACAGATACGCAGTATTTT
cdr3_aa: CASSASGGRTDTQYF

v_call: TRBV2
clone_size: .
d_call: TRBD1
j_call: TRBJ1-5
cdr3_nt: TGTGCCAGCAGCTCTGACAGGGGCAATCAGCCCCAGCATTTT
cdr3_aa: CASSSDRGNQPQHF

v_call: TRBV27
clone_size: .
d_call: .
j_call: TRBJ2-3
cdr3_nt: TGTGCCAGCAGTTTTTTGGGGAGCACAGATACGAAGTATTTT
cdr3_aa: CASSFLGSTDTKYF

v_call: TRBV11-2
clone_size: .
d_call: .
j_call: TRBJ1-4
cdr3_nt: TGTGCCAGCAGCTTAGCCCTATTCCTGGAGGAAAAACTGTTTTTT
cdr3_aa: CASSLALFLEEKLFF

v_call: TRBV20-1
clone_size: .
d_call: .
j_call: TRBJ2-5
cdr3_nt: TGCAGTGCTGGACAGCCAGCCTCAGAGACCCAGTACTTC
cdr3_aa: CSAGQPASETQYF

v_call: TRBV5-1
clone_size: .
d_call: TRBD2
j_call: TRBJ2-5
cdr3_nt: TGCGCCAGCAGCTTTGGACTAGCGGGGGCGTACCAAGAGACCCAGTACTTC
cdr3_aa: CASSFGLAGAYQETQYF

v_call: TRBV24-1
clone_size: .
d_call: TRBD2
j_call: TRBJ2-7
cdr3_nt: TGTGCCACCAGTGATCCCATACTAGCGGGAGAACCCTACGAGCAGTACTTC
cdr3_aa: CATSDPILAGEPYEQYF

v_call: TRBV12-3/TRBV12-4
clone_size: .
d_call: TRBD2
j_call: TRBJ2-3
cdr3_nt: TGTGCCAGCAGTCCCCGTACTAGCGGATACACAGATACGCAGTATTTT
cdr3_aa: CASSPRTSGYTDTQYF

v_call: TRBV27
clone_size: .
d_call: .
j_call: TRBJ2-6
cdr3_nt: TGTGCCAGCAGTGCGTTCTCTGGGGCCAACGTCCTGACTTTC
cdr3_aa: CASSAFSGANVLTF

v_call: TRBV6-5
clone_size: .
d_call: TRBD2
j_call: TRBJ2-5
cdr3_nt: TGTGCCAGCAGTTACTCCTCCGGGACTAGCGAGGGGGAGGAGACCCAGTACTTC
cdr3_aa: CASSYSSGTSEGEETQYF

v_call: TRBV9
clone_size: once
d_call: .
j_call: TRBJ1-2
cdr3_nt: TGTGCCAGCAGCGCCAACAGGCGCCGGGACTATGGCTACACCTTC
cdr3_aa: CASSANRRRDYGYTF

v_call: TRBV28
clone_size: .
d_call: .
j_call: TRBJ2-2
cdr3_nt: TGTGCCAGCAGTTCACCCGGGACCTCAAACACCGGGGAGCTGTTTTTT
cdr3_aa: CASSSPGTSNTGELFF

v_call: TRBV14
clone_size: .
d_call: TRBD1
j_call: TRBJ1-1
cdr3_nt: TGTGCCAGCAGCCTCCTAGGACAGGCTAACACTGAAGCTTTCTTT
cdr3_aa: CASSLLGQANTEAFF

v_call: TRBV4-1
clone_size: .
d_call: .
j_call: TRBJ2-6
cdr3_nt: TGCGCCAGCAGCCATTCGGACTCACTGGTCTCTGGGGCCAACGTCCTGACTTTC
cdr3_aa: CASSHSDSLVSGANVLTF

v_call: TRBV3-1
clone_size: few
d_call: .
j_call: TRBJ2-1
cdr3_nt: TGTGCCAGCAGCCAAGATGCGGCGAGCTCCTACAATGAGCAGTTCTTC
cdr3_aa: CASSQDAASSYNEQFF

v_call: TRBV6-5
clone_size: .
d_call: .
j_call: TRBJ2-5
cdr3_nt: TGTGCCAGCAGTTACGGGACCGGCCAAGAGACCCAGTACTTC
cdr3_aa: CASSYGTGQETQYF

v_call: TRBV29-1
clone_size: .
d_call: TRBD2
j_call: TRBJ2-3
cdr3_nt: TGCAGCGTCCCCGGCCTAGCGGGGGTTGGTACGCAGTATTTT
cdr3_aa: CSVPGLAGVGTQYF

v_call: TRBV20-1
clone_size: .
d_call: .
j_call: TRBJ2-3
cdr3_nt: TGCAGTGTCCAGGGCGTGGGCACAGATACGCAGTATTTT
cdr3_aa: CSVQGVGTDTQYF

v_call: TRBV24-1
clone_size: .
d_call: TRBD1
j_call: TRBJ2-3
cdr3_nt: TGTGCCACCAGTGATTGGACAGGGGGAGATACGCAGTATTTT
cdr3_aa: CATSDWTGGDTQYF

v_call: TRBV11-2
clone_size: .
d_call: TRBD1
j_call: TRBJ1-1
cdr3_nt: TGTGCCAGCAGCACCCCGGGACAGGGGGTTCCTGAAGCTTTCTTT
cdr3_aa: CASSTPGQGVPEAFF

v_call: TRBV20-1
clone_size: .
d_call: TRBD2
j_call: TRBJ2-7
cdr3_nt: TGCAGTGCTAGAGGGGGGCTAGCGGGAGTCTACGAGCAGTACTTC
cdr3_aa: CSARGGLAGVYEQYF

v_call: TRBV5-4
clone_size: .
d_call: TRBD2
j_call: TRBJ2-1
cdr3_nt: TGTGCCAGCAGCTTGGGTAGCGGGGGCTACAATGAGCAGTTCTTC
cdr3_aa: CASSLGSGGYNEQFF

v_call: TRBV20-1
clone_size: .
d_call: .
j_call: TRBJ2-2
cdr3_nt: TGCAGTGCGGAGGCAGGGGGAGGGAACACCGGGGAGCTGTTTTTT
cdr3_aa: CSAEAGGGNTGELFF

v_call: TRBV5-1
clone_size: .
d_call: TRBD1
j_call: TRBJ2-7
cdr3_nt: TGCGCCAGCAGACCCCAGGGGGCCTATTACGAGCAGTACTTC
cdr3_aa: CASRPQGAYYEQYF

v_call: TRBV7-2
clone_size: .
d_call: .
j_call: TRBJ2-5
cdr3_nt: TGTGCCAGCAGCTTAGCCAGCTCCCAAGAGACCCAGTACTTC
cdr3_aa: CASSLASSQETQYF

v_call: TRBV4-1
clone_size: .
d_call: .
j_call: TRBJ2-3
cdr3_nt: TGCGCCAGCAGCCTCCAGGCAACAGATACGCAGTATTTT
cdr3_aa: CASSLQATDTQYF

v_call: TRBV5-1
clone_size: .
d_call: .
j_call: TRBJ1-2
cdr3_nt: TGCGCCAGCAGCGTGGACGACAGTAACTATGGCTACACCTTC
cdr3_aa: CASSVDDSNYGYTF

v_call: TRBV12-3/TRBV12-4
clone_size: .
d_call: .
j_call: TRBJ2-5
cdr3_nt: TGTGCCAGCTGTCCCCAGGGGGGGTTGGCGCAAGAGACCCAGTACTTC
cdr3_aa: CASCPQGGLAQETQYF

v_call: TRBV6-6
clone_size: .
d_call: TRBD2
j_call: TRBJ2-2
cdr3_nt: TGTGCCACAATCTCTAGCGGGAGCCGGGAGCTGTTTTTT
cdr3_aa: CATISSGSRELFF

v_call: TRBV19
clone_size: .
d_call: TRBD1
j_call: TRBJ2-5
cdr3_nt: TGTGCCAGTAGTCTTCCCGGGACAGGGTCAGAGACCCAGTACTTC
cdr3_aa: CASSLPGTGSETQYF

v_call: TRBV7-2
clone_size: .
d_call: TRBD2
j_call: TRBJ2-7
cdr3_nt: TGTGCCAGCAGCTTACGACTAGCCGAATCCTACGAGCAGTACTTC
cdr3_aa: CASSLRLAESYEQYF

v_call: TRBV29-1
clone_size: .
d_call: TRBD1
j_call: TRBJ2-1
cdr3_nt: TGCAGCGTTGGCCCTTCGGTGGACAGGAATTACAATGAGCAGTTCTTC
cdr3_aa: CSVGPSVDRNYNEQFF

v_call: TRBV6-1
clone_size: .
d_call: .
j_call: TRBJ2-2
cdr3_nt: TGTGCCAGCACCCAATTCGGGACAAAGAACACCGGGGAGCTGTTTTTT
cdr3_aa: CASTQFGTKNTGELFF